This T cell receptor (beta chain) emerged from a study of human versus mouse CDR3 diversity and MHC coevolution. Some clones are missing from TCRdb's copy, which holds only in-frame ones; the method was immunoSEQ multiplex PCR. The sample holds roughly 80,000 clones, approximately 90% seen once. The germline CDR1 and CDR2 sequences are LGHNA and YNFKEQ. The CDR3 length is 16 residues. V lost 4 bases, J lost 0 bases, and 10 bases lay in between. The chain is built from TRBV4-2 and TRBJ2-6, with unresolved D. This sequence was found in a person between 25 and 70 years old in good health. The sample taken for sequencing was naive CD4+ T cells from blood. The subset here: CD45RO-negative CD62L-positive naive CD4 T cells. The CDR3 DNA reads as TGTGCCAGCAGCCCACGATACAGCTCTGGGGCCAACGTCCTGACTTTC. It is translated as CASSPRYSSGANVLTF.